A single sample is the source of the 25 T cell receptor beta chains below, sequenced in a study of blood T cell repertoires in COVID-19. Using immunoSEQ multiplex PCR, the repertoire was profiled, and TCRdb retains in-frame clones only, with some absent. The sample shows about 170,000 clones, roughly 93% of them seen only once. Sequenced: peripheral blood. Receptor source: a man aged 18-30 years with COVID-19, enrolled during active disease.

The rearrangement uses TRBV13 and TRBJ2-7, with 10 bases that match TRBD2. Germline CDR1 PRHDT, CDR2 FYEKMQ (reference sequence). V gave up 5 bases and J gave up 4 bases; unmatched junction bases: 5. The CDR3 consists of 14 residues. CDR3 in DNA: TGTGCCAGCAGCGTCGGGACTAGCGTTTACGAGCAGTACTTC. This codes for CASSVGTSVYEQYF.

CDR3 nucleotides: TGCGCCAGCAGTGAGTCAGCGGGAGTATCCTACGAGCAGTACTTC. This translates into CASSESAGVSYEQYF. The chain carries TRBV10-1 and TRBJ2-7, with 8 bases aligning to TRBD2. The V gene's germline CDR1 is WNHNN and CDR2 SYGVQD (reference sequence). Trimming removed 0 bases from V and 1 base from J; junction bases left unmatched: 2. This CDR3 has 15 residues.

The V gene is TRBV5-1, the J gene TRBJ2-1; a possible D gene is TRBD2 (6 bases). CDR1 SGHRS and CDR2 YFSETQ come from the germline V gene. The CDR3 loop spans 15 amino acids. Deletions cut 1 base from V and 9 bases from J, with 17 bases between. CDR3: CASSLFAEHGGEQFF. The CDR3 bases are TGCGCCAGCAGCTTGTTTGCCGAGCACGGGGGTGAGCAGTTCTTC.

The V call is TRBV28, the J call TRBJ2-4; 10 bases are shared with TRBD2. V gave up 1 base and J gave up 0 bases; unmatched junction bases: 0. This CDR3 has 16 residues. Germline assignment: CDR1 MDHEN and CDR2 SYDVKM. The CDR3 here is CASSLSSGRAKNIQYF. Here the CDR3 DNA reads TGTGCCAGCAGTTTATCTAGCGGGAGAGCCAAAAACATTCAGTACTTC.

The chain recombines TRBV6-4 with TRBJ2-1, with TRBD2 matching 12 bases. Germline CDR1 MRHNA, CDR2 SNTAGT. The CDR3 extends over 14 amino acids. The ends lost 4 bases at V and 9 bases at J; junction bases unmatched: 4. The CDR3 loop reads CASSASGRVGEQFF. The CDR3, as DNA: TGTGCCAGCAGTGCTAGCGGGAGGGTGGGTGAGCAGTTCTTC.

This clone showed up just once. CDR3 protein: CSVDLTGLNTEAFF. DNA of the CDR3: TGCAGCGTTGATCTGACTGGATTGAACACTGAAGCTTTCTTT. The chain carries TRBV29-1 and TRBJ1-1; D unclear. CDR3 length: 14 residues. Trimming took 3 bases from V and 0 from J, leaving 11 bases between them. Germline V gene data show CDR1 as SQVTM and CDR2 as ANQGSEA.

J is TRBJ2-7 and V is TRBV18; 8 bases agree with TRBD1. Trimming at V came to 6 bases and at J to 0 bases, leaving 16 bases not matched to a gene. The CDR3 consists of 18 residues. Germline V gene sequence: CDR1 KGHSH, CDR2 LQKENI. The CDR3 DNA reads TGTGCCAGCTCCACCACCTCGCTCCGGGACAGGTACTCCTACGAGCAGTACTTC. It encodes CASSTTSLRDRYSYEQYF.

The V gene is TRBV7-2, the J gene TRBJ1-3; D gene unclear. V was trimmed by 0 bases and J by 0 bases, leaving 9 bases between them. Germline CDR1 is SGHTA and CDR2 is FQGNSA. The CDR3 length is 16 residues. Written as DNA, the CDR3 is TGTGCCAGCAGCTTAGCGGCGAGACTCTCTGGAAACACCATATATTTT. This encodes CASSLAARLSGNTIYF.

The chain couples TRBV5-1 to TRBJ1-1; TRBD1 might be the D (5 bases). With 6 bases removed from V and 0 bases from J, the gap between germline ends came to 9 bases. The CDR3 sequence is 13 residues long. Germline V gene data show CDR1 as SGHRS and CDR2 as YFSETQ. In nucleotides, the CDR3 is TGCGCCAGCATGCGGGGGATGAACACTGAAGCTTTCTTT. Translation: CASMRGMNTEAFF.

Comment on this clone: One end of the junction varies from germline; a read error may be responsible. V gene TRBV9 combines with J gene TRBJ2-2; possible D gene TRBD2, 5 bases. Per the germline V gene, CDR1 is SGDLS and CDR2 is YYNGEE. The CDR3 is made up of 13 amino acids. CDR3 amino acids: CASGGRNTGELFF. For the CDR3, the DNA is TGTGCCAGCGGCGGCCGGAACACCGGGGAACTGTTTTTT.

The chain combines TRBV7-2 with TRBJ2-7; TRBD2 aligns across 15 bases. Germline assignment: CDR1 SGHTA and CDR2 FQGNSA. The V segment lost 5 bases and the J segment 7 bases; nucleotides outside the gene matches: 6. The CDR3 length is 15 residues. The CDR3 DNA reads as TGTGCCAGCAGCAAAACCGGGACTAGCGGGGGGGAGCAGTACTTC. Translated: CASSKTGTSGGEQYF.

As regards this clone: This sample includes further DNA sequences coding for the same CDR3. The chain links TRBV7-2 to TRBJ1-2, with 7 bases fitting TRBD1. The CDR3 has 14 amino acids. V lost 1 base, J lost 4 bases, and 3 bases stayed unmatched. Germline V gene sequence: CDR1 SGHTA, CDR2 FQGNSA. CDR3 sequence: CASSLDRGGYGYTF. In nucleotides, the CDR3 is TGTGCCAGCAGCTTAGACAGGGGTGGCTATGGCTACACCTTC. Supplemented by reference TRBV7-2 and TRBJ1-2, the full variable domain reads GAGVSQSPSNKVTEKGKDVELRCDPISGHTALYWYRQSLGQGLEFLIYFQGNSAPDKSGLPSDRFSAERTGGSVSTLTIQRTQQEDSAVYLCASSLDRGGYGYTFGSGTRLTVV.

V is TRBV7-6 and J is TRBJ2-1; 10 bases are shared with TRBD2. There are 16 residues in the CDR3. Germline lookup yields CDR1 SGHVS and CDR2 FNYEAQ. The J segment lost 7 bases and the V segment lost 1 base, leaving 7 bases of the junction unmatched. The CDR3 sequence is CASSLVLAGGENEQFF. CDR3 nucleotide sequence: TGTGCCAGCAGCTTAGTGTTAGCGGGAGGAGAAAATGAGCAGTTCTTC.

The genes are TRBV20-1 and TRBJ1-2; 8 bases are shared with TRBD1. Germline-derived CDR1 and CDR2 are DFQATT and SNEGSKA (reference sequence). The CDR3 consists of 11 residues. Losses at the gene ends were 6 bases for V and 12 bases for J; bases not matched to a gene: 9. CDR3 nucleotides: TGCAGTGCCCTTGGACAGGGCTGGCACACCTTC. It specifies CSALGQGWHTF.

This clone has a single count. The gene calls are TRBV5-3 and TRBJ2-1, with 9 positions matching TRBD1. TRBV5-3 is recorded as an ORF, its role being uncertain. The CDR3 sequence is 15 residues long. The ends lost 2 bases at V and 5 bases at J; junction bases unmatched: 5. The CDR3 region is CARSFTDRGHNEQFF. The CDR3, as DNA: TGTGCCAGAAGCTTTACGGACAGGGGACACAATGAGCAGTTCTTC.

The J gene is TRBJ1-1, the V gene TRBV19; no clear D. Germline assignment: CDR1 LNHDA and CDR2 SQIVND (reference sequence). The length of the CDR3 is 14 residues. Trimming shortened V by 3 bases and J by 1 base, and 9 bases separated the two germline ends. The CDR3 region is CASSISSGNTEAFF. CDR3 in DNA: TGTGCCAGTAGTATTTCGTCAGGGAACACTGAAGCTTTCTTT.

This sequence joins TRBV19 and TRBJ1-2; D unresolved. The CDR3 extends over 12 amino acids. The V end was cut by 4 bases, the J end by 4 bases, with 7 bases between. CDR1 is LNHDA, CDR2 SQIVND, per germline (reference sequence). CDR3 sequence: CASSTYRYGYTF. In nucleotides, the CDR3 is TGTGCCAGTAGTACCTACCGCTATGGCTACACCTTC.

The chain employs TRBV10-3 and TRBJ2-7, with D unclear. Germline V gives CDR1 ENHRY, CDR2 SYGVKD. This CDR3 region has 13 residues. V was shortened by 0 bases and J by 4 bases, with 7 bases between the two germline ends. In DNA, the CDR3 is TGTGCCATCAGTGAGTCGGAGCAATACGAGCAGTACTTC. This encodes CAISESEQYEQYF.

The CDR3 DNA follows: TGTGCCAGCAACCCCGGGGGGGTGGGACTAGCGGGAGGCTTGGATCCTGAGCAGTTCTTC. Translation gives CASNPGGVGLAGGLDPEQFF. The chain joins TRBV6-2 or TRBV6-3 to TRBJ2-1; 15 bases agree with TRBD2. Germline CDR1 MNHEY, CDR2 SVGEGT. J lost 9 bases, V lost 7 bases, and 22 bases had no gene match. The CDR3 has 20 amino acids.

V and J are TRBV5-6 and TRBJ2-7; TRBD2 matches 9 bases. The CDR3 is 15 residues long. Germline V lookup: CDR1 SGHDT, CDR2 YYEEEE. The V gene end was trimmed by 2 bases and the J gene end by 2 bases; junction bases not matched to a gene: 5. CDR3 in DNA: TGTGCCAGCAGCTTAGGCGGGAGGGCCCCCTACGAGCAGTACTTC. Its translation: CASSLGGRAPYEQYF. Combining the CDR3 with reference TRBV5-6 and TRBJ2-7 gives the whole variable domain DAGVTQSPTHLIKTRGQQVTLRCSPKSGHDTVSWYQQALGQGPQFIFQYYEEEERQRGNFPDRFSGHQFPNYSSELNVNALLLGDSALYLCASSLGGRAPYEQYFGPGTRLTVT.

The chain links TRBV19 to TRBJ2-1; 10 nucleotides align to TRBD1. V was pared by 6 bases and J by 5 bases, with 7 bases of the junction left unmatched. The CDR3 has 15 amino acids. The germline gives CDR1 LNHDA, CDR2 SQIVND (reference sequence). The CDR3 bases are TGTGCCAGTAGCCTGACAGGGGGCATTAACAATGAGCAGTTCTTC. It yields the protein CASSLTGGINNEQFF.

The chain combines TRBV7-6 with TRBJ2-1; 10 nucleotides align to TRBD2. J gave up 6 bases and V 5 bases, and 13 bases lay outside the gene matches. The CDR3 is 17 amino acids. Per germline, CDR1 SGHVS and CDR2 FNYEAQ. CDR3 region: CASSPRTSGGYGNEQFF. The CDR3 nucleotides read TGTGCCAGCAGCCCAAGGACTAGCGGAGGGTATGGCAATGAGCAGTTCTTC. The whole variable domain, filled in from reference TRBV7-6 and TRBJ2-1, reads GAGVSQSPRYKVTKRGQDVALRCDPISGHVSLYWYRQALGQGPEFLTYFNYEAQQDKSGLPNDRFSAERPEGSISTLTIQRTEQRDSAMYRCASSPRTSGGYGNEQFFGPGTRLTVL.

The J gene is TRBJ2-5, the V gene TRBV7-3, with D possibly matching TRBD1 (7 bases). The CDR3 runs 15 residues. With 2 bases removed from V and 5 bases from J, the gap between germline ends came to 15 bases. Looked up from germline, CDR1 is SGHTA and CDR2 is FQGTGA. The DNA of the CDR3 is TGTGCCAGCAGCTTAGTGGAGGGGGCGCTTGAGACCCAGTACTTC. It encodes CASSLVEGALETQYF.

The genes are TRBV14 and TRBJ2-2; D gene unclear. The V gene lost 4 bases and the J gene lost 2 bases, with 8 bases spanning the gap. Germline V lookup: CDR1 SGHDN, CDR2 FVKESK. The CDR3 totals 14 residues. The CDR3 protein is CASSRARNTGELFF. As DNA, the CDR3 is TGTGCCAGCAGCCGGGCTCGAAACACCGGGGAGCTGTTTTTT.

The chain combines TRBV20-1 with TRBJ1-2; perhaps TRBD1 as D (5 bases). CDR1 and CDR2 (germline): DFQATT, SNEGSKA (reference sequence). This CDR3 region has 11 residues. Between the trimmed V and J ends, which lost 2 bases and 8 bases, there was a span of 9 bases. CDR3 sequence reads: CSARKGRGYTF. As DNA, the CDR3 is TGCAGTGCTAGAAAGGGGCGAGGCTACACCTTC.